These T cell receptor beta chains were read from a single sample in a study of beta chain features in type 1 diabetes. This table comes from immunoSEQ multiplex PCR, and its TCRdb copy is limited to in-frame clones, with some not included. Altogether about 160,000 clones are present, around 8.4% being singletons, with the ten largest covering around 0.5%. Sequenced input: central memory CD4+ T cells from blood. These receptors all stem from a woman younger than 30 with type 1 diabetes. Both conserved end residues are part of each CDR3. D genes are given only for firm matches.

TRBV18,TRBD2,CASSPGGVYEQYF
TRBV19,.,CASTDGAGADGYTF
TRBV5-1,.,CASSFPVSRDTQYF
TRBV7-2,TRBD2,CASSPVVLAGGTQYF
TRBV7-2,.,CASSPDWGGQPQHF
TRBV30,TRBD1,CASGQGSYEQYF
TRBV11-2,.,CASSLGLAQGSYGYTF
TRBV7-2,.,CASSLERGKGTHNEQFF
TRBV7-9,TRBD2,CASSLGASGYEQYF
TRBV4-3,.,CASSQDLYNSPLHF
TRBV30,.,CAWSGEREAFF
TRBV7-7,TRBD1,CASSPDRGDTQYF
TRBV6-6,.,CAIKEAQSYNEQFF
TRBV27,TRBD2,CASSVRLAGAYEQYF
TRBV5-6,.,CASSLIAGANTGELFF
TRBV11-3,.,CASSPGPDNGYTF
TRBV29-1,.,CSVDVSHTGELFF
TRBV7-9,.,CASSLMGGGQEQYF
TRBV7-2,.,CASSYRVQETQYF
TRBV5-6,.,CASSPGRVIYGYTF
TRBV27,.,CASSLRARGTDTQYF
TRBV2,.,CASSGLWRNEQFF
TRBV19,.,CASSMYGVRGTEAFF
TRBV19,TRBD2,CASSITSGSYEQYF
TRBV10-3,.,CAISAGNYEQYF